This TCR beta chain is drawn from a study of T cell responses to AZD1222 COVID-19 vaccine. Study outcomes and limitations: Across the whole spike, CD4 TCRs peaked at regions 160-218 and 743-854. The donor group comprised mostly white British people and more females; the analysis possibly underestimated clonal diversity. No repertoire was sampled before or during the peak T cell response, only after it. The breadth and depth of Spike-specific TCRs increased once two AZD1222 doses had been given.

This clone has only one observation. Its antigen is not identified. Profiled with immunoSEQ multiplex PCR; TCRdb holds only in-frame clones, not every one. The sample yields approximately 170,000 clones, roughly 85% seen once. The clonotype comes from an adult who received the AZD1222 COVID-19 vaccine. The sequences come from peripheral blood, collected 28 days after the second AZD1222 dose.

The CDR3 here is CASSPDSTGANVLTF. The CDR3 DNA reads as TGTGCCAGCAGCCCGGACAGCACGGGGGCCAACGTCCTGACTTTC. The chain employs TRBV6-5 and TRBJ2-6; D possibly corresponds to TRBD1 (6 bases). Trimming removed 6 bases from V and 4 bases from J, with 13 bases in between. The CDR3 totals 15 residues. Germline-derived CDR1 and CDR2 are MNHEY and SVGAGI.